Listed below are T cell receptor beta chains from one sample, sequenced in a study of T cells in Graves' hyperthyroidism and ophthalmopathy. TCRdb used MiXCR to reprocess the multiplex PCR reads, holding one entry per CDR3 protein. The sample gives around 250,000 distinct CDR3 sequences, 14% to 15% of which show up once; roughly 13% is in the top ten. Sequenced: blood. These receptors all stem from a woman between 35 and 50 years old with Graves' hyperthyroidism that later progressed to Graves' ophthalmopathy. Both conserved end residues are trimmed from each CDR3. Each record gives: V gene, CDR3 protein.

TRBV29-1 SVVGGRIHTDTQY
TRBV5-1 ASRYGNRLNEQF
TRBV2 ASSDLFGNQPQH
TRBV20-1 SASRGGSSHEQY
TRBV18 ASSPPGTGGFTEAF
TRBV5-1 ASSLGLAGKKIGELF
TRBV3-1 ASSQDIGLTHNEQF
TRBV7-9 ASSPNNYGYT
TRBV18 ASSPPGLYGEQY
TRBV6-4 ANRDTQY
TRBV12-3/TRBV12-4 ASRPGQLNTEAF
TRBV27 ASSITSASSYNEQF
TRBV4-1 ASNLERDRREKLF
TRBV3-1 ASSPMGGSGSFNEQF
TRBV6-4 ASIMGPRGEQY
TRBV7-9 ASSLRGSSTEAF
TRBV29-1 SVARDYQETQY
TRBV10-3 ATLEGISGNTIY
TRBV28 ASSELIVENPGRQQLSGNTIY
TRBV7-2 ASSQQPTSYNEQF
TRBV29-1 SVEPSTDTQY
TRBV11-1 ASSPNKVGGGGPSSYEQY
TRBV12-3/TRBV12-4 ASSLLAGSTDTQY
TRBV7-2 ASSQRTDTTGELF
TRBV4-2 ASSQVHRDSVSYNEQF
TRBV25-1 ASSELVIGDTSNTEAF
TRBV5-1 ASSWAGGLPSTDTQY
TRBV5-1 ASSLGLAGGRGSDTQY
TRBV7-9 ASSRHRLAVLRDTGELF
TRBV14 VSSQGTGAYEQY
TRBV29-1 SVWTGNPFNYGYT
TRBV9 ASSGQTGGSTGELF
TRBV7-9 ASSLGRSYNEQF
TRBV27 ASSGGGVEKLF
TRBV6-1 ASKRGLAGGPSTQY
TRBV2 ASSFMGGGWNYGYT
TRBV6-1 ASADELNTEAF
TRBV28 RVGLETQY
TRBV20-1 SAPRGETQY
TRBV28 ASQGGTDIQY
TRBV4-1 ASSYQVNVDEQF
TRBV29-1 SVEDEYTDTQY